Each of the 21 T cell receptor beta chains below was sequenced from the same sample in a study of cytomegalovirus exposure and HLA in healthy donors. PCR amplification relied on 60 Vbeta primers (plus 13 Jbeta primers). Sequencing was performed with immunoSEQ multiplex PCR; in TCRdb, only in-frame clones are kept and a portion is missing. The sample has over 150,000 clones; more than 70% are singletons. Sequenced material: PBMCs. These receptors all come from a woman in her 40s in good health and CMV-seropositive.

The table lists this clone with a few counts. The gene calls are TRBV7-9 and TRBJ1-5; 7 bases line up with TRBD1. Germline values: CDR1 SEHNR, CDR2 FQNEAQ (reference sequence). J gave up 5 bases and V 5 bases, and 6 bases lay outside the gene matches. CDR3 length equals 14 residues. CDR3 residues: CASSQTGYDQPQHF. The CDR3 DNA reads as TGTGCCAGCAGCCAGACAGGGTACGATCAGCCCCAGCATTTT.

In its sample, this clone was seen a few times. The chain links TRBV11-2 to TRBJ2-3, with 8 bases that match TRBD1. With 0 bases clipped from V and 0 bases from J, the junction kept 8 bases outside the gene matches. The germline V gene has CDR1 SGHAT and CDR2 FQNNGV. The CDR3 loop spans 18 amino acids. In nucleotides, the CDR3 is TGTGCCAGCAGCTTAGAATCGACAGGGGCATCCAGCACAGATACGCAGTATTTT. Translation: CASSLESTGASSTDTQYF. Full variable domain (remainder filled in from reference TRBV11-2 and TRBJ2-3): EAGVAQSPRYKIIEKRQSVAFWCNPISGHATLYWYQQILGQGPKLLIQFQNNGVVDDSQLPKDRFSAERLKGVDSTLKIQPAKLEDSAVYLCASSLESTGASSTDTQYFGPGTRLTVL.

A single count supports this clone. This sequence joins TRBV5-1 and TRBJ1-4, with D possibly matching TRBD1 (5 bases). The length of the CDR3 is 15 residues. The germline V gene encodes CDR1 SGHRS and CDR2 YFSETQ. V lost 6 bases, J lost 3 bases, and 15 bases lay in between. The CDR3 DNA follows: TGCGCCAGCAAGGCAGGGATTTCGGCTAATGAAAAACTGTTTTTT. It encodes CASKAGISANEKLFF.

This chain links TRBV19 with TRBJ1-5, with a possible D match to TRBD1 (6 bases). The germline V gene has CDR1 LNHDA and CDR2 SQIVND (reference sequence). CDR3 size: 16 residues. Deletions cut 4 bases from V and 3 bases from J, with 16 bases between. For the CDR3, the DNA is TGTGCCAGTAGTACGCGGAGCAGACAGGCCAATCAGCCCCAGCATTTT. It codes for CASSTRSRQANQPQHF.

This chain joins TRBV30 and TRBJ1-6; 9 nucleotides match TRBD1. Germline-derived CDR1 and CDR2 are GTSNPN and SVGIG (reference sequence). V trimming: 5 bases; J trimming: 8 bases; junction bases outside the gene matches: 7. The CDR3 has 14 amino acids. The CDR3 DNA follows: TGTGCCTGGCGCTGGGGACAGGGTTATTCACCCCTCCACTTT. Translation gives CAWRWGQGYSPLHF. Filled out from reference TRBV30 and TRBJ1-6, the complete variable domain reads SQTIHQWPATLVQPVGSPLSLECTVEGTSNPNLYWYRQAAGRGLQLLFYSVGIGQISSEVPQNLSASRPQDRQFILSSKKLLLSDSGFYLCAWRWGQGYSPLHFGNGTRLTVT.

The CDR3 coding sequence is TGTGCCAGCAGCTCCGAGGGTGGGGGACAGGCGAGCTACGAGCAGTACTTC. Translating it yields CASSSEGGGQASYEQYF. The chain uses TRBV9 and TRBJ2-7, with 8 bases lining up with TRBD1. Trimming cost V 4 bases and J 3 bases; bases outside gene matches: 15. This CDR3 is 17 amino acids long. Germline CDR1 is SGDLS and CDR2 is YYNGEE.

DNA of the CDR3: TGTGCCTGGAGTGTAGTCGGGGGGCTTGGAAACACCATATATTTT. It specifies CAWSVVGGLGNTIYF. The chain carries TRBV30 and TRBJ1-3; D may be TRBD1 (6 bases). The ends were cut back, 0 bases at V and 3 bases at J, with 12 bases in the middle. This CDR3 is 15 amino acids long. In germline, CDR1 is GTSNPN, CDR2 SVGIG (reference sequence).

J is TRBJ2-7 and V is TRBV10-1, with D perhaps matching TRBD1 (6 bases). Germline V gives CDR1 WNHNN, CDR2 SYGVQD (reference sequence). This CDR3 comprises 15 residues. The V end lost 2 bases, the J end lost 2 bases, and 13 bases lay between the germline ends. CDR3 residues: CASSEVVGAAYEQYF. CDR3 DNA sequence: TGCGCCAGCAGTGAGGTAGTGGGGGCGGCCTACGAGCAGTACTTC.

This chain joins TRBV7-9 and TRBJ2-1, with no clear D. The CDR3 consists of 10 residues. V lost 8 bases and J lost 9, with 8 bases in between. Per the germline V gene, CDR1 is SEHNR and CDR2 is FQNEAQ (reference sequence). Here the CDR3 reads CASEVSEQFF. The CDR3 nucleotides read TGTGCCAGCGAAGTGAGTGAGCAGTTCTTC.

V and J are TRBV10-3 and TRBJ2-7, with D possibly being TRBD2 (5 bases). The CDR3 has 13 residues. Germline CDR1 ENHRY, CDR2 SYGVKD. Trimming removed 5 bases at V and 5 bases at J, with 13 bases between. Here the CDR3 DNA reads TGTGCCATCAGTACCGGGATTCGGGACGAGCAGTACTTC. Encoded protein: CAISTGIRDEQYF.

The chain recombines TRBV9 with TRBJ2-1, with 7 nucleotides matching TRBD2. The CDR3 extends over 15 amino acids. J lost 0 bases, V lost 1 base, and 1 base had no gene match. In germline, CDR1 is SGDLS, CDR2 YYNGEE. This CDR3 reads CASSVSSGSYNEQFF. As DNA, the CDR3 is TGTGCCAGCAGCGTATCTAGCGGCTCCTACAATGAGCAGTTCTTC.

The rearrangement links TRBV4-1 to TRBJ1-1, with D possibly TRBD1 on 5 matching bases. The CDR3 runs to 14 residues. Germline V gene data show CDR1 as MGHRA and CDR2 as YSYEKL. The ends were cut back, 6 bases at V and 7 bases at J, with 18 bases in the middle. DNA for the CDR3: TGCGCCAGCAGGGGGCCAGCAAACACCAATGAAGCTTTCTTT. It is translated as CASRGPANTNEAFF.

This clone was observed a few times. The rearrangement links TRBV7-9 to TRBJ2-1, with D uncertain. Trimming pared 5 bases from V and 0 bases from J, leaving 8 bases between. Germline CDR1 and CDR2: SEHNR and FQNEAQ (reference sequence). This CDR3 spans 14 amino acids. The CDR3 protein is CASSLPSSYNEQFF. As DNA, the CDR3 is TGTGCCAGCAGCCTCCCTAGCTCCTACAATGAGCAGTTCTTC.

The V gene is TRBV27, the J gene TRBJ2-1; TRBD2 agrees at 7 bases. The V gene end was trimmed by 3 bases and the J gene end by 4 bases; junction bases not matched to a gene: 6. The CDR3 spans 15 residues. Germline loops: CDR1 MNHEY, CDR2 SMNVEV (reference sequence). CDR3 in DNA: TGTGCCAGCAGTTTTCTAGCGGAGCGTTACAATGAGCAGTTCTTC. Protein product: CASSFLAERYNEQFF.

The chain carries TRBV7-6 and TRBJ2-7, with D perhaps TRBD1 (6 bases). Trimming stripped 2 bases from V and 7 bases from J, with 15 bases between. CDR1 and CDR2 from the germline V gene are SGHVS and FNYEAQ. The CDR3 has 14 amino acids. The CDR3 DNA reads TGTGCCAGCAGCTTATTAGGGGGAGAGGCTGAGCAGTACTTC. It translates to CASSLLGGEAEQYF.

The gene calls are TRBV29-1 and TRBJ2-1; D remains ambiguous. CDR3 length: 15 residues. Germline loops: CDR1 SQVTM, CDR2 ANQGSEA. V lost 0 bases and J lost 7, with 16 bases in between. CDR3 sequence: CSVEDPLTGSNEQFF. CDR3 nucleotide sequence: TGCAGCGTTGAAGATCCCCTGACTGGTTCGAATGAGCAGTTCTTC.

For the CDR3, the DNA is TGTGCCAGCAGCTCACCAGGGGGCACCGGGGAGCTGTTTTTT. Translated: CASSSPGGTGELFF. This chain links TRBV5-4 with TRBJ2-2, with TRBD1 matching 7 bases. CDR3 length: 14 residues. V dropped 3 bases and J dropped 4; count of bases not matched to a gene: 3. Germline V gives CDR1 SGHNT, CDR2 YYREEE (reference sequence).

V and J are TRBV19 and TRBJ2-1; D uncertain. Trimming left V 6 bases short and J 7 bases short, with 16 bases between. The CDR3 covers 14 residues. Germline V lookup: CDR1 LNHDA, CDR2 SQIVND (reference sequence). The CDR3 loop is CASSKFVLRNEQFF. The DNA for the CDR3 is TGTGCCAGTAGCAAATTTGTCCTCAGGAATGAGCAGTTCTTC.

The chain employs TRBV28 and TRBJ1-5; D is perhaps TRBD1 (6 bases). Trimming took 4 bases from V and 1 from J, leaving 17 bases between them. Germline CDR1 and CDR2: MDHEN and SYDVKM. The CDR3 totals 17 residues. The CDR3 protein is CASSSSGTQRSNQPQHF. The CDR3 nucleotides read TGTGCCAGCAGTTCGTCCGGGACACAGAGAAGCAATCAGCCCCAGCATTTT.

This chain joins TRBV7-9 and TRBJ2-1, with TRBD2 matching 8 bases. CDR1 and CDR2 from the germline V gene are SEHNR and FQNEAQ (reference sequence). The CDR3 runs to 17 residues. Unmatched junction bases numbered 14, after V lost 6 bases and J lost 4 bases. The CDR3 DNA reads as TGTGCCAGCAGTGGCGGGAGCCTGCCGGGAGGGTACAATGAGCAGTTCTTC. Its protein is CASSGGSLPGGYNEQFF. Full variable domain (outside the CDR3, taken from reference TRBV7-9 and TRBJ2-1): DTGVSQNPRHKITKRGQNVTFRCDPISEHNRLYWYRQTLGQGPEFLTYFQNEAQLEKSRLLSDRFSAERPKGSFSTLEIQRTEQGDSAMYLCASSGGSLPGGYNEQFFGPGTRLTVL.

This clone was found a few times. The chain recombines TRBV18 with TRBJ2-5, with D perhaps TRBD2 (6 bases). Germline CDR1 reads KGHSH; CDR2 reads LQKENI. The ends were cut back, 0 bases at V and 4 bases at J, with 6 bases in the middle. There are 13 residues in the CDR3. DNA for the CDR3: TGTGCCAGCTCACCACCGGGACTAGAGACCCAGTACTTC. Encoded protein: CASSPPGLETQYF.